Reported below is one T cell receptor (beta chain). Trimming removed 5 bases from V and 5 bases from J; junction bases left unmatched: 12. The CDR3 has 16 residues. CDR1 and CDR2 from the germline V gene are SGHTS and YDEGEE. The data derive from a study of T-cell reconstitution after alpha-beta-depleted transplantation in children. Preparation of the TCRbeta library used unique molecular identifiers. MiXCR, run by TCRdb on the PCR reads, gives a single entry per CDR3 protein. The sample contains roughly 500,000 distinct CDR3 sequences, 32% of which appear only once. This TCR was recovered from a human donor who donated a stem cell graft to a child with aplastic anemia. The specimen comprised PBMCs from the stem cell graft donor, sampled from the stem cell graft. The gene calls are TRBV5-8 and TRBJ1-1, with 10 bases aligning to TRBD1. The CDR3 coding sequence is TGTGCCAGCAGGTGGGACAGGGGATTCGGTGGTACTGAAGCTTTCTTT. Protein sequence: CASRWDRGFGGTEAFF.